Below are 4 T cell receptor beta chains sequenced from a single sample in a study of T cells in Graves' hyperthyroidism and ophthalmopathy (dated by TCRdb to about 2019). The library was prepared using multiplex PCR. Sequencing relied on an Illumina HiSeq 2000. The TCR beta CDR3 regions were amplified from RNA transcripts. The TCR CDR3 was subjected to a first round of RT-PCR using the HTBI primer set and the Qiagen OneStep RT-PCR kit. TCRdb trimmed public reads at Q25 via fastp, called clones via MiXCR and kept in-frame beta chains. Every CDR3 protein is listed once, alongside the most common genes and DNA of its rows. A total of under 300,000 distinct CDR3 sequences appear in this sample, under 30% of them only once. Of the sample, about 25% falls within the top ten clones. Sequenced input: blood. These receptors all come from a man aged 40-49 years with Graves' hyperthyroidism that later progressed to Graves' ophthalmopathy.

In its sample, this clonotype was seen many times. This rearrangement joins TRBV19 to TRBJ2-5; D tentatively fits TRBD1 or TRBD2 (9 bases each). CDR1 is LNHDA, CDR2 SQIVND, per germline (reference sequence). This CDR3 is 15 amino acids long. Trimming removed 5 bases at V and 5 bases at J, with 18 bases between. CDR3 coding DNA: TGTGCCAGTAGTCTACAGGGGGCGGGAGGGGAGACCCAGTACTTC. Translated, it gives CASSLQGAGGETQYF.

This clonotype occurred a few times. The chain carries TRBV5-1 and TRBJ1-6; no clear D. Trimming cost V 4 bases and J 0 bases, with 8 bases left between them. The germline V gene encodes CDR1 SGHRS and CDR2 YFSETQ. This CDR3 comprises 15 residues. The CDR3: CASSLGDSYNSPLHF. CDR3 nucleotide sequence: TGCGCCAGCAGCCTAGGTGACTCCTATAATTCACCCCTCCACTTT.

This clonotype was counted at least ten times. This chain connects TRBV5-1 to TRBJ2-7, with 10 positions matching TRBD2. The CDR3 has 16 residues. Trimming at V came to 4 bases and at J to 3 bases, leaving 10 bases not matched to a gene. Germline CDR1 is SGHRS and CDR2 is YFSETQ. The CDR3 loop reads CASSQIGTSDVYEQYF. Here the CDR3 DNA reads TGCGCCAGCAGCCAAATCGGGACTAGCGACGTCTACGAGCAGTACTTC.

This clonotype turned up a few times. A read error may account for a junction end that differs from germline. The chain carries TRBV7-7 and TRBJ2-5, with 8 bases matching TRBD2. This CDR3 is 14 amino acids long. Germline lookup yields CDR1 SSHAT and CDR2 FNYEAQ (reference sequence). For the CDR3, the DNA is TGTGCTAGCAGCACAGCGGGAGTTCTAGAGACCCAGTACTTC. It specifies CASSTAGVLETQYF.